This TCR beta chain was captured in a study of post-analysis software for immune sequencing data. On the study more broadly: The disease courses spanned relapsing-remitting, secondary progressive and progressive-relapsing forms of multiple sclerosis.

Prepared libraries of TCR beta cDNA carried unique molecular identifiers. One entry per CDR3 protein, called by TCRdb with MiXCR from the PCR reads. The data contain about 570,000 distinct CDR3 sequences, roughly 34% of them singletons. CDR1 is MGHRA and CDR2 is YSYEKL in the germline V gene. V lost 2 bases and J lost 7, with 14 bases in between. There are 14 residues in the CDR3. Study-level points and caveats: By F measure, samples from a shared preparation batch strongly co-clustered. Comparison of patients with controls showed about 5 TRBV segments more frequent in patients, TRBV5-6, TRBV5-1 and TRBV20-1 among them. For normalized Chao1 diversity, multiple sclerosis patients scored significantly lower than controls did.

Only a few counts were recorded for this clonotype. Its antigen is currently unknown. The sequenced sample consisted of blood. The source is a girl aged 2 to 17 with multiple sclerosis. This chain joins TRBV4-1 and TRBJ1-2; D is ambiguous. DNA of the CDR3: TGCGCCAGCAGCCAATGGGAGGGCAACGGTGGCTACACCTTC. It is translated as CASSQWEGNGGYTF.